The next 20 T cell receptor beta chains were all read from a single sample in a study of T-cell reconstitution after alpha-beta-depleted transplantation in children. Library preparation (for TCRbeta) was performed with unique molecular identifiers. TCRdb passed the PCR reads through MiXCR, listing each CDR3 protein once. The sample consists of just over 200,000 distinct CDR3 sequences, about 8.2% of them appearing once. Here the sequenced sample was PBMCs, mostly from graft donor cells, taken 360 days after TCRalphabeta/CD19-depleted stem cell transplant. The receptors stem from a male patient between 2 and 10 years old who had a stem cell transplant for acute myeloid leukemia, so the T cells may come from the graft donor.

The CDR3 DNA follows: TGCGCCAGCAGTGAGATCGCCGGGGAGCTGTTTTTT. This translates into CASSEIAGELFF. The chain carries TRBV10-2 and TRBJ2-2; D is uncertain. V gave up 2 bases and J gave up 6 bases, with 4 bases separating them. Germline V CDR1 and CDR2: WSHSY, SAAADI. This CDR3 contains 12 residues.

CDR3 in DNA: TGCGCCAGCGCCTGGCGACAGGGAACCGGGGAGCTGTTTTTT. Protein: CASAWRQGTGELFF. J is TRBJ2-2 and V is TRBV5-1; TRBD1 matches at 7 bases. The CDR3 is 14 amino acids. Trimming removed 7 bases from V and 5 bases from J; junction bases left unmatched: 8. Germline V CDR1 and CDR2: SGHRS, YFSETQ.

This clonotype was counted a few times. The rearrangement uses TRBV10-3 and TRBJ1-2; TRBD1 matches 9 bases. CDR1 is ENHRY and CDR2 is SYGVKD in the germline V gene. After removal of 4 bases from V and 9 bases from J, the junction contained 6 bases not matched to a gene. This CDR3 has 13 residues. This CDR3 reads CAISAQDRGSYTF. The CDR3 nucleotides read TGTGCCATCAGTGCCCAGGACAGGGGTAGCTACACCTTC.

J is TRBJ2-1 and V is TRBV7-2; unclear D gene. The CDR3 length is 14 residues. Germline values: CDR1 SGHTA, CDR2 FQGNSA. Trimming took 5 bases from V and 14 from J, leaving 22 bases between them. In DNA, the CDR3 is TGTGCCAGCAGCCAGCCTAAAGGCGGAAAAGAAAAGTTCTTC. Translating it yields CASSQPKGGKEKFF.

This clonotype was counted at least ten times. This chain joins TRBV20-1 and TRBJ2-1; possibly TRBD2 for D (6 bases). Germline values: CDR1 DFQATT, CDR2 SNEGSKA (reference sequence). The V end lost 3 bases, the J end lost 4 bases, and 13 bases lay between the germline ends. This CDR3 has 14 residues. The CDR3 spells CSASGGTNYNEQFF. CDR3 in DNA: TGCAGTGCTAGTGGCGGGACCAATTACAATGAGCAGTTCTTC.

This clonotype was recorded at least ten times. The chain links TRBV28 to TRBJ2-7, with TRBD1 matching 7 bases. Per the germline V gene, CDR1 is MDHEN and CDR2 is SYDVKM. Losses at the gene ends were 5 bases for V and 6 bases for J; bases not matched to a gene: 7. This CDR3 is 13 amino acids long. Written as DNA, the CDR3 is TGTGCCAGCAGTCCCTCGGGGACAGCCGAGCAGTACTTC. The encoded protein is CASSPSGTAEQYF. The whole variable domain, filled in from reference TRBV28 and TRBJ2-7, reads DVKVTQSSRYLVKRTGEKVFLECVQDMDHENMFWYRQDPGLGLRLIYFSYDVKMKEKGDIPEGYSVSREKKERFSLILESASTNQTSMYLCASSPSGTAEQYFGPGTRLTVT.

The V call is TRBV20-1, the J call TRBJ2-1; D is unclear. The V and J ends lost 1 base and 9 bases respectively, with 7 bases between them. The CDR3 spans 11 residues. The germline V gene has CDR1 DFQATT and CDR2 SNEGSKA (reference sequence). In DNA, the CDR3 is TGCAGTGCTAGAGCGGTCTCTGAGCAGTTCTTC. Translation: CSARAVSEQFF.

A few counts support this clonotype. The chain employs TRBV12-3 or TRBV12-4 and TRBJ1-5; tentative D call: TRBD1 (5 bases). Trimming shortened V by 10 bases and J by 7 bases, and 20 bases separated the two germline ends. The CDR3 extends over 14 amino acids. CDR3 loop: CATQRRGLGQPQHF. The DNA of the CDR3 is TGTGCCACCCAACGGAGGGGCTTGGGGCAGCCCCAGCATTTT.

The chain has TRBV5-5 and TRBJ2-1; maybe TRBD1 (7 bases). CDR1 is SGHKS and CDR2 is YYEKEE in the germline V gene (reference sequence). Trimming left V 6 bases short and J 2 bases short, with 15 bases between. The CDR3 consists of 15 residues. CDR3 loop: CASNRQGGTYNEQFF. CDR3 DNA: TGTGCCAGCAACCGGCAGGGGGGAACCTACAATGAGCAGTTCTTC.

The table lists this clonotype with many counts. The V gene is TRBV5-1, the J gene TRBJ2-4; TRBD1 is a possible D gene (6 bases). CDR1 SGHRS and CDR2 YFSETQ come from the germline V gene. V was clipped by 4 bases and J by 4 bases, with 9 bases between them. This CDR3 has 13 amino acids. The CDR3 region has the DNA TGCGCCAGCAGCCCCGGACAGAAAAACATTCAGTACTTC. Translating gives CASSPGQKNIQYF.

In its sample, this clonotype was seen many times. The chain carries TRBV20-1 and TRBJ2-2; D is ambiguous. CDR3 length: 13 residues. The ends were cut back, 0 bases at V and 6 bases at J, with 8 bases in the middle. The germline V gene encodes CDR1 DFQATT and CDR2 SNEGSKA (reference sequence). For the CDR3, the DNA is TGCAGTGCTAGAGAGGCGAGGTCCGGGGAGCTGTTTTTT. As protein: CSAREARSGELFF.

This clonotype has only a few counts. This rearrangement joins TRBV4-2 to TRBJ2-2, with 7 bases aligning to TRBD1. Germline V lookup: CDR1 LGHNA, CDR2 YNFKEQ. The CDR3 sequence is 17 residues long. V was pared by 4 bases and J by 4 bases, with 12 bases of the junction left unmatched. The CDR3 coding sequence is TGTGCCAGCAGCCGAAAAGCTTGGACAGGCCTCACCGGGGAGCTGTTTTTT. Protein: CASSRKAWTGLTGELFF.

This clonotype turned up a few times. The rearrangement uses TRBV6-2 or TRBV6-3 and TRBJ1-6; no clear D gene. Trimming stripped 3 bases from V and 0 bases from J, with 15 bases between. The CDR3 runs 18 residues. Germline V CDR1 and CDR2: MNHEY, SVGEGT. The CDR3 spells CASSYPGRPSSYNSPLHF. The CDR3 DNA sequence: TGTGCCAGCAGTTATCCCGGACGCCCGAGCTCCTATAATTCACCCCTCCACTTT.

This clonotype was counted ten times or more. This chain uses TRBV10-3 with TRBJ2-2; tentative D call: TRBD2 (5 bases). The CDR3 is 14 amino acids. V lost 8 bases, J lost 0 bases, and 10 bases lay in between. Germline V CDR1 and CDR2: ENHRY, SYGVKD. In DNA, the CDR3 is TGTGCCATCGTGGACTCGACGAACACCGGGGAGCTGTTTTTT. This translates into CAIVDSTNTGELFF.

The rearrangement links TRBV29-1 to TRBJ2-1, with D perhaps matching TRBD1 (5 bases). This CDR3 has 13 residues. With 3 bases removed from V and 9 bases from J, the gap between germline ends came to 15 bases. Germline V gene data show CDR1 as SQVTM and CDR2 as ANQGSEA. In DNA, the CDR3 is TGCAGCGTTGACGGCCTCCATAGGGGTGAGCAGTTCTTC. It specifies CSVDGLHRGEQFF.

About this clonotype itself: A clone one base away is much larger, so this may be a read error. This chain links TRBV7-2 with TRBJ2-3, with D possibly TRBD1 on 5 matching bases. The length of the CDR3 is 16 residues. Germline loops: CDR1 SGHTA, CDR2 FQGNSA. The CDR3 region is CASSSLKGFGTDTHYF. CDR3 DNA sequence: TGTGCCAGCAGCTCCCTAAAGGGGTTCGGTACAGATACGCACTATTTT.

This clonotype occurred a few times. The chain recombines TRBV25-1 with TRBJ2-5; TRBD2 is a possible D gene (5 bases). Per the germline V gene, CDR1 is MGHDK and CDR2 is SYGVNS. The CDR3 extends over 14 amino acids. V lost 0 bases and J lost 4, with 9 bases in between. The CDR3 protein is CASSEYGGLETQYF. The CDR3, as DNA: TGTGCCAGCAGTGAATATGGAGGTTTAGAGACCCAGTACTTC.

This clonotype occurred a few times. The chain employs TRBV19 and TRBJ1-1; perhaps TRBD1 as D (6 bases). CDR3 length equals 14 residues. Trimming cost V 6 bases and J 5 bases, with 16 bases left between them. CDR1 is LNHDA, CDR2 SQIVND, per germline (reference sequence). For the CDR3, the DNA is TGTGCCAGTAGAAGAACAGGGAGTGCGACTGAAGCTTTCTTT. Protein product: CASRRTGSATEAFF.

This clonotype was seen only a few times. CDR3 sequence reads: CASSKREGFYEQYF. The CDR3 coding sequence is TGTGCCAGCAGTAAACGGGAGGGGTTCTACGAGCAGTACTTC. The chain employs TRBV6-1 and TRBJ2-7; TRBD2 agrees at 8 bases. The J segment lost 3 bases and the V segment lost 5 bases, leaving 6 bases of the junction unmatched. CDR1 is MNHNS and CDR2 is SASEGT in the germline V gene. This CDR3 region has 14 residues.

The chain joins TRBV10-3 to TRBJ2-7, with TRBD2 identical over 8 bases. The CDR3 covers 13 residues. Germline loops: CDR1 ENHRY, CDR2 SYGVKD. The J segment lost 7 bases and the V segment lost 4 bases, leaving 6 bases of the junction unmatched. CDR3 bases: TGTGCCATCAGTGTAAACGGGAGGGGGGAGCAGTACTTC. Translation: CAISVNGRGEQYF.